One sample yielded the 24 T cell receptor beta chains listed below, sequenced in a study of T cell responses to AZD1222 COVID-19 vaccine. Generated by immunoSEQ multiplex PCR, the TCRdb table keeps only in-frame clones and is missing some. The sample holds 85,000 to 100,000 clones, approximately 78% seen once. The material sequenced was peripheral blood, taken on day 0 of AZD1222 vaccination. The receptors shown here come from an adult in good health.

The J gene is TRBJ1-3, the V gene TRBV27, with 7 bases lining up with TRBD1. Germline assignment: CDR1 MNHEY and CDR2 SMNVEV (reference sequence). The CDR3 has 14 residues. V lost 5 bases to trimming and J lost 2 bases; unmatched junction nucleotides: 3. The CDR3 reads CASSKGGTGNTIYF. CDR3 bases: TGTGCCAGCAGTAAAGGGGGCACTGGAAACACCATATATTTT.

The chain couples TRBV5-1 to TRBJ2-7; 11 positions match TRBD1. V trimming: 4 bases; J trimming: 6 bases; junction bases outside the gene matches: 9. CDR1 and CDR2 from the germline V gene are SGHRS and YFSETQ. CDR3 length equals 15 residues. CDR3 nucleotides: TGCGCCAGCAGCGTGGGACAGGGGGGTTCGGGCGAGCAGTACTTC. Its protein product is CASSVGQGGSGEQYF.

In DNA form, the CDR3 reads TGTGCCAGCAGCTTAACCGTAGGGGAGACCCAGTACTTC. Its translation is CASSLTVGETQYF. The chain links TRBV11-2 to TRBJ2-5; no reliable D call. Germline assignment: CDR1 SGHAT and CDR2 FQNNGV. The CDR3 runs to 13 residues. V was pared by 2 bases and J by 5 bases, with 9 bases between.

The rearrangement links TRBV20-1 to TRBJ2-3, with a weak D call TRBD2 (5 bases). Germline-derived CDR1 and CDR2 are DFQATT and SNEGSKA (reference sequence). The CDR3 has 12 residues. The V end lost 3 bases, the J end lost 4 bases, and 8 bases lay between the germline ends. The CDR3 DNA follows: TGCAGTGCTAGTACCGGGGCAGATACGCAGTATTTT. Residues: CSASTGADTQYF.

There are many counts of this clone. The chain couples TRBV30 to TRBJ2-7; 9 bases agree with TRBD1. The CDR3 runs to 15 residues. V trimming: 3 bases; J trimming: 8 bases; junction bases outside the gene matches: 14. Per the germline V gene, CDR1 is GTSNPN and CDR2 is SVGIG (reference sequence). The CDR3, as DNA: TGTGCCTGGAGGCTCGGGACAGGGTATCTCTTTCAGCAGTACTTC. It is translated as CAWRLGTGYLFQQYF.

The chain is built from TRBV12-5 and TRBJ1-1; possibly TRBD1 for D (6 bases). The CDR3 sequence is 20 residues long. V was pared by 0 bases and J by 1 base, with 24 bases between. Per the germline V gene, CDR1 is LGHNT and CDR2 is FRNRAP. CDR3 sequence reads: CASGLVFHQGFGGANTEAFF. The CDR3 nucleotides are TGTGCTAGTGGTTTGGTCTTTCACCAGGGGTTTGGTGGAGCGAACACTGAAGCTTTCTTT.

The V gene is TRBV29-1, the J gene TRBJ2-1; no clear D. The CDR3 sequence is 14 residues long. Germline CDR1 reads SQVTM; CDR2 reads ANQGSEA. V lost 6 bases, J lost 6 bases, and 18 bases lay in between. The CDR3 here is CSVVRYTHSNEQFF. The CDR3 DNA sequence: TGCAGCGTAGTCCGGTACACTCATAGCAATGAGCAGTTCTTC.

The chain combines TRBV27 with TRBJ1-2, with TRBD1 identical over 8 bases. Germline values: CDR1 MNHEY, CDR2 SMNVEV (reference sequence). The junction had 7 bases not matched to a gene; V was cut back by 6 bases and J by 7 bases. The CDR3 extends over 13 amino acids. For the CDR3, the DNA is TGTGCCAGCAGCGACAGGGGATCGGGTGGCTACACCTTC. Amino acid sequence: CASSDRGSGGYTF.

The chain uses TRBV29-1 and TRBJ1-3; D perhaps matches TRBD1 (5 bases). In germline, CDR1 is SQVTM, CDR2 ANQGSEA. CDR3 length equals 14 residues. V lost 7 bases, J lost 0 bases, and 13 bases lay in between. CDR3 coding DNA: TGCAGCGCTCAGACAGTGGCCTCTGGAAACACCATATATTTT. It codes for CSAQTVASGNTIYF.

The chain links TRBV28 to TRBJ2-1, with 9 positions matching TRBD2. Trimming took 8 bases from V and 2 from J; bases not matched to a gene: 10. Germline lookup yields CDR1 MDHEN and CDR2 SYDVKM. The length of the CDR3 is 16 residues. The CDR3 loop reads CASWSDAGGTYNEQFF. The CDR3 DNA reads as TGTGCCAGCTGGAGTGATGCGGGAGGGACCTACAATGAGCAGTTCTTC.

Relative to its sample, this clone is medium-sized (0.01 to 0.1%). The identical CDR3 is also encoded by other nucleotide sequences in the sample. The chain has TRBV5-1 and TRBJ2-7; possible D gene TRBD1, 8 bases. The CDR3 length is 15 residues. Germline CDR1 and CDR2: SGHRS and YFSETQ. Deletions cut 2 bases from V and 2 bases from J, with 14 bases between. DNA of the CDR3: TGCGCCAGCAGCTTACAGGGGGGGACCGCCTACGAGCAGTACTTC. Translation gives CASSLQGGTAYEQYF.

The rearrangement links TRBV3-1 (or the pseudogene TRBV3-2) to TRBJ2-1; weak D call: TRBD1 (5 bases). CDR3 length: 16 amino acids. The germline V gene encodes CDR1 LGHDT and CDR2 YNNKEL (reference sequence). V was clipped by 0 bases and J by 5 bases, with 14 bases between them. CDR3 bases: TGTGCCAGCAGCCAAGAGGTTGCAGGGTTTGACAATGAGCAGTTCTTC. This translates into CASSQEVAGFDNEQFF.

The chain combines TRBV28 with TRBJ2-5, with 11 positions matching TRBD2. CDR1 MDHEN and CDR2 SYDVKM come from the germline V gene. The trim removed 4 bases at V and 0 bases at J, leaving 4 bases unmatched. This CDR3 is built from 16 residues. CDR3 sequence (DNA): TGTGCCAGCAGTTCGGGGACTAGCGGCGACCAAGAGACCCAGTACTTC. Protein: CASSSGTSGDQETQYF. The full variable domain, its missing parts supplied by reference TRBV28 and TRBJ2-5, is DVKVTQSSRYLVKRTGEKVFLECVQDMDHENMFWYRQDPGLGLRLIYFSYDVKMKEKGDIPEGYSVSREKKERFSLILESASTNQTSMYLCASSSGTSGDQETQYFGPGTRLLVL.

The rearrangement joins TRBV5-1 to TRBJ2-3; no definite D call. The CDR3 is made up of 12 amino acids. CDR1 and CDR2 (germline): SGHRS, YFSETQ. Trimming removed 1 base at V and 5 bases at J, with 5 bases between. CDR3 coding DNA: TGCGCCAGCAGCTTGAGAGGAGATACGCAGTATTTT. Encoded protein: CASSLRGDTQYF.

This clone occurred a few times. V gene TRBV3-1 (or the pseudogene TRBV3-2) combines with J gene TRBJ1-1; 8 bases align to TRBD1. Germline loops: CDR1 LGHDT, CDR2 YNNKEL (reference sequence). The CDR3 has 13 amino acids. J was trimmed by 10 bases and V by 0 bases; bases with no gene match: 4. As DNA, the CDR3 is TGTGCCAGCAGCCAAGATCCTGGGACAGGAGCTTTCTTT. Encoded protein: CASSQDPGTGAFF.

V gene TRBV11-3 combines with J gene TRBJ2-1; 12 bases agree with TRBD2. Germline CDR1 SGHNT, CDR2 YENEEA. The CDR3 covers 15 residues. Trimming took 5 bases from V and 6 from J; bases not matched to a gene: 5. The CDR3 sequence: CASSPTSGRINEQFF. CDR3 bases: TGTGCCAGCAGCCCAACTAGCGGGAGGATCAATGAGCAGTTCTTC.

The chain carries TRBV18 and TRBJ2-3; the match to TRBD2 covers 10 bases. CDR3 length equals 14 residues. The ends lost 5 bases at V and 1 base at J; junction bases unmatched: 0. CDR1 and CDR2 (germline): KGHSH, LQKENI. As DNA, the CDR3 is TGTGCCAGCTCAGGACTAGCGGGCACAGATACGCAGTATTTT. Amino acids: CASSGLAGTDTQYF.

This clone appeared once. V gene TRBV7-2 combines with J gene TRBJ2-1; D is unclear. This CDR3 has 16 residues. Per the germline V gene, CDR1 is SGHTA and CDR2 is FQGNSA. Trimming removed 2 bases from V and 0 bases from J, with 11 bases in between. The CDR3 loop reads CASSLYYLSSYNEQFF. DNA for the CDR3: TGTGCCAGCAGCTTATACTACTTGTCCTCCTACAATGAGCAGTTCTTC.

The chain joins TRBV15 to TRBJ1-5; TRBD1 agrees at 7 bases. Trimming removed 5 bases from V and 2 bases from J; junction bases left unmatched: 12. CDR3 length: 17 amino acids. Germline CDR1 is LNHNV and CDR2 is YYDKDF (reference sequence). This CDR3 reads CATSYHQGDSGNQPQHF. CDR3 nucleotide sequence: TGTGCCACCAGCTACCATCAGGGGGACTCGGGCAATCAGCCCCAGCATTTT.

The chain couples TRBV19 to TRBJ1-1; possibly TRBD1 for D (5 bases). V was shortened by 7 bases and J by 5 bases, with 20 bases between the two germline ends. Germline CDR1 is LNHDA and CDR2 is SQIVND (reference sequence). This CDR3 has 15 residues. The CDR3 reads CASMGIGGRWTEAFF. The DNA of the CDR3 is TGTGCCAGTATGGGAATCGGGGGACGTTGGACTGAAGCTTTCTTT.

V usage is TRBV21-1 and J usage is TRBJ2-5; the DNA was not compared with TRBD2, the D call given in the table. TRBV21-1 is shown as a pseudogene. This CDR3 has 12 amino acids. Written as DNA, the CDR3 is TGTGCCAGCAGCGGGGAGAAAGAGACCCAGTACTTC. Translated: CASSGEKETQYF.

This clone was recorded a few times. The V and J genes are TRBV27 and TRBJ1-4; TRBD1 is a possible D gene (5 bases). The V gene lost 1 base and the J gene lost 7 bases, with 10 bases spanning the gap. Germline V gene lookup returns CDR1 MNHEY and CDR2 SMNVEV (reference sequence). The CDR3 covers 14 residues. CDR3 amino acids: CASSLYMTAEKLFF. DNA for the CDR3: TGTGCCAGCAGTTTATACATGACAGCTGAAAAACTGTTTTTT.

The genes are TRBV30 and TRBJ1-1; 7 bases agree with TRBD1. V gave up 6 bases and J gave up 5 bases; unmatched junction bases: 12. The germline CDR1 and CDR2 sequences are GTSNPN and SVGIG (reference sequence). This CDR3 has 14 residues. The DNA of the CDR3 is TGTGCCTGCTGCGTCGGAGGGGGCTCGACTGAAGCTTTCTTT. Translation gives CACCVGGGSTEAFF.

The rearrangement uses TRBV7-6 and TRBJ2-1; 7 nucleotides match TRBD2. The CDR3 is made up of 15 amino acids. Per germline, CDR1 SGHVS and CDR2 FNYEAQ. J lost 1 base, V lost 4 bases, and 4 bases had no gene match. CDR3 sequence (DNA): TGTGCCAGCAGCTCTATAGCGGGTTCCTACAATGAGCAGTTCTTC. Translation gives CASSSIAGSYNEQFF.